The rows below give T cell receptor beta chains drawn from one sample of a study of vaccination and CD4 T cells after COVID-19. TCRdb reprocessed the PCR reads with MiXCR, giving one entry per CDR3 protein. The table has some 26,000 distinct CDR3 sequences, 50% to 65% seen once; the top ten hold over 25%. These TCRs' antigens remain unknown. The sample consisted of CD4+ T cells from blood, cultured in vitro, taken before SARS-CoV-2 vaccination. These receptors were obtained from a human donor who received a COVID-19 vaccine. The CDR3 runs from the conserved cysteine through the conserved F or W. The order of the fields is clone size, V gene, J gene, CDR3 protein. The listing skips clone size in some rows; elsewhere it reads once, few, many or a size class.

>few|TRBV12-3/TRBV12-4|TRBJ1-2
CATEPEGQLYGYTF
>.|TRBV2|TRBJ2-7
CASSEIDRGYEQYF
>.|TRBV19|TRBJ2-7
CASSTLLAGEQYF
>.|TRBV20-1|TRBJ2-1
CSARDRFGTSGGRGQFF
>once|TRBV6-1|TRBJ1-1
CAVSRDSGTEAFF
>.|TRBV12-3/TRBV12-4|TRBJ2-3
CASSFTGENTDTQYF
>.|TRBV2|TRBJ1-1
CASSTFHAEAFF
>few|TRBV27|TRBJ2-4
CASSLGDRNIQYF
>.|TRBV6-1|TRBJ1-5
CASSEEETALYNQPQHF
>once|TRBV20-1|TRBJ2-7
CSATSPPGQGDYEQYF
>.|TRBV6-1|TRBJ2-3
CASSRSRVLKSTDTQYF
>.|TRBV5-4|TRBJ1-1
CASSPQGGTEAFF
>.|TRBV12-3/TRBV12-4|TRBJ2-2
CASSLLRAGELFF
>.|TRBV27|TRBJ2-3
CASSLNGQGPDTQYF
>.|TRBV20-1|TRBJ1-1
CSAPGLRAHTEAFF
>.|TRBV6-4|TRBJ2-1
CASSDSEDHEQFF
>.|TRBV4-2|TRBJ1-3
CASSPKWGSGNTIYF
>.|TRBV19|TRBJ2-2
CASSDLVRIENTGELFF
>few|TRBV19|TRBJ1-2
CASSPGGGNYGYTF
>few|TRBV5-4|TRBJ2-5
CASSLEAGLETQYF
>few|TRBV6-1|TRBJ1-5
CASKASRVDSNQPQHF
>few|TRBV19|TRBJ2-2
CASSARGTGELFF
>few|TRBV15|TRBJ1-2
CATSREGDYGYTF
>.|TRBV19|TRBJ2-5
CASSIEGGKETQYF
>.|TRBV6-5|TRBJ1-6
CASSYSGRGNSPLHF
>.|TRBV10-1|TRBJ1-1
CASSETDSNTEAFF
>.|TRBV7-2|TRBJ2-1
CASSASGAHNEQFF
>.|TRBV7-2|TRBJ1-3
CASSLGGQNVENTIYF
>few|TRBV5-4|TRBJ2-3
CASSLDRATDTQYF
>.|TRBV4-1|TRBJ2-5
CASSQPQGETQYF
>few|TRBV30|TRBJ1-1
CAWSRGLRGAFF
>.|TRBV18|TRBJ2-7
CASSQNLPGGSYEQYF